This entry lists 14 T cell receptor beta chains sequenced from one sample in a study of blood T cell repertoires in COVID-19. Libraries were prepared by immunoSEQ multiplex PCR; TCRdb keeps only in-frame clonotypes and omits some of them. Counted here are 40,000 to 55,000 clones, 90% occurring once; the ten biggest clones make up roughly 5.7%. The source material was peripheral blood. The receptors derive from a human donor in a cohort sampled during active COVID-19.

The V call is TRBV11-3, the J call TRBJ2-7; 10 positions agree with TRBD1. This CDR3 has 13 amino acids. Looked up from germline, CDR1 is SGHNT and CDR2 is YENEEA. V shed 1 base and J 9 bases; nucleotides not matched to a gene: 3. The CDR3 is CASSLGQGATQYF. CDR3 in DNA: TGTGCCAGCAGCTTAGGACAGGGGGCGACGCAGTACTTC.

The chain couples TRBV30 to TRBJ1-1, with TRBD1 matching over 7 bases. With V trimmed by 2 bases and J by 5 bases, 8 bases remained unmatched. Germline CDR1 reads GTSNPN; CDR2 reads SVGIG (reference sequence). The CDR3 is made up of 14 amino acids. The CDR3 coding sequence is TGTGCCTGGAGTACCGACAGGGCTTTTACTGAAGCTTTCTTT. It translates to CAWSTDRAFTEAFF.

The chain is built from TRBV4-2 and TRBJ2-3; 15 bases are shared with TRBD2. In germline, CDR1 is LGHNA, CDR2 YNFKEQ. The CDR3 is 16 residues long. With 4 bases clipped from V and 6 bases from J, the junction kept 5 bases outside the gene matches. CDR3: CASSPSGLAGGDTQYF. CDR3 DNA: TGTGCCAGCAGCCCTTCCGGACTAGCGGGAGGGGATACGCAGTATTTT.

The rearrangement links TRBV5-4 to TRBJ2-1; D uncertain. V dropped 5 bases and J dropped 0 bases, with 6 bases sitting between them. Germline V gene data show CDR1 as SGHNT and CDR2 as YYREEE (reference sequence). There are 13 residues in the CDR3. The CDR3 here is CASSGSSYNEQFF. The CDR3 DNA reads TGTGCCAGCAGTGGTAGCTCCTACAATGAGCAGTTCTTC.

The table lists this clone with a count of one. This CDR3 is CASSRGHDLDEQFF. As DNA, the CDR3 is TGCGCCAGCAGCAGGGGACACGATCTGGATGAGCAGTTCTTC. The chain has TRBV5-1 and TRBJ2-1, with D tentatively TRBD1 (6 bases). The CDR3 runs 14 residues. Looked up from germline, CDR1 is SGHRS and CDR2 is YFSETQ. The V gene lost 4 bases and the J gene lost 8 bases, with 16 bases spanning the gap.

In DNA, the CDR3 is TGTGCCAGCAGCCAACGACAGGATAATTCACCCCTCCACTTT. This gives the protein CASSQRQDNSPLHF. The rearrangement joins TRBV4-2 to TRBJ1-6; TRBD1 might be the D (6 bases). CDR1 LGHNA and CDR2 YNFKEQ come from the germline V gene. The V end lost 2 bases, the J end lost 5 bases, and 7 bases lay between the germline ends. This CDR3 has 14 amino acids.

The V call is TRBV7-2, the J call TRBJ1-2; D is undetermined. Germline assignment: CDR1 SGHTA and CDR2 FQGNSA. The CDR3 has 14 amino acids. The V and J ends lost 1 base and 2 bases respectively, with 8 bases between them. CDR3 in amino acids: CASSLVEGNYGYTF. The CDR3 bases are TGTGCCAGCAGCTTAGTAGAGGGAAACTATGGCTACACCTTC.

This clone has more than one count but fewer than ten. The rearrangement uses TRBV28 and TRBJ2-5; the match to TRBD2 covers 8 bases. Germline-derived CDR1 and CDR2 are MDHEN and SYDVKM. V lost 2 bases and J lost 5; bases outside the gene matches: 19. This CDR3 is built from 19 residues. The CDR3 reads CASSLMLGGGYEAGETQYF. CDR3 sequence (DNA): TGTGCCAGCAGTTTAATGCTCGGCGGGGGGTACGAGGCTGGGGAGACCCAGTACTTC.

The rearrangement joins TRBV9 to TRBJ1-2; tentatively, D is TRBD1 (5 bases). V lost 0 bases to trimming and J lost 2 bases, with 8 bases between them. The CDR3 length is 14 residues. Looked up from germline, CDR1 is SGDLS and CDR2 is YYNGEE. This CDR3 reads CASSVAGLNYGYTF. DNA for the CDR3: TGTGCCAGCAGCGTAGCAGGGTTAAACTATGGCTACACCTTC.

This sequence joins TRBV6-2 or TRBV6-3 and TRBJ2-7, with TRBD2 matching over 10 bases. Germline CDR1 and CDR2: MNHEY and SVGEGT. J gave up 7 bases and V 2 bases, and 8 bases lay outside the gene matches. This CDR3 is built from 15 residues. The CDR3 sequence is CASSYRAGGPGEQYF. CDR3 bases: TGTGCCAGCAGTTACCGAGCGGGAGGGCCAGGTGAGCAGTACTTC.

The chain has TRBV4-1 and TRBJ2-5; TRBD1 might be the D (6 bases). Trimming shortened V by 2 bases and J by 5 bases, and 15 bases separated the two germline ends. CDR1 is MGHRA, CDR2 YSYEKL, per germline. This CDR3 spans 15 amino acids. The chain's CDR3 is CASSQRDTIKETQYF. DNA for the CDR3: TGCGCCAGCAGCCAACGGGACACAATAAAGGAGACCCAGTACTTC.

The rearrangement links TRBV6-2 or TRBV6-3 to TRBJ1-2, with TRBD1 identical over 9 bases. This CDR3 is built from 14 residues. Germline V gene lookup returns CDR1 MNHEY and CDR2 SVGEGT. J lost 3 bases, V lost 6 bases, and 5 bases had no gene match. This CDR3 is CASSGTGHHYGYTF. The CDR3 DNA sequence: TGTGCCAGCAGCGGGACAGGGCACCACTATGGCTACACCTTC.

V and J are TRBV18 and TRBJ2-1, with a possible D match to TRBD1 (5 bases). The CDR3 has 13 amino acids. V lost 3 bases and J 8 bases, leaving 11 bases between the germline ends. From germline, CDR1 is KGHSH and CDR2 LQKENI. CDR3 DNA: TGTGCCAGCTCACCCAGGGTTTCCGATGAGCAGTTCTTC. It yields the protein CASSPRVSDEQFF.

V gene TRBV9 combines with J gene TRBJ2-7; 9 bases line up with TRBD1. V shed 0 bases, J shed 3 bases, and the junction held 10 bases outside the gene matches. The CDR3 has 17 amino acids. Germline CDR1 reads SGDLS; CDR2 reads YYNGEE. The CDR3 DNA reads as TGTGCCAGCAGCGTAGCTAAGGACAGGGGCGACCGCTACGAGCAGTACTTC. It translates to CASSVAKDRGDRYEQYF.